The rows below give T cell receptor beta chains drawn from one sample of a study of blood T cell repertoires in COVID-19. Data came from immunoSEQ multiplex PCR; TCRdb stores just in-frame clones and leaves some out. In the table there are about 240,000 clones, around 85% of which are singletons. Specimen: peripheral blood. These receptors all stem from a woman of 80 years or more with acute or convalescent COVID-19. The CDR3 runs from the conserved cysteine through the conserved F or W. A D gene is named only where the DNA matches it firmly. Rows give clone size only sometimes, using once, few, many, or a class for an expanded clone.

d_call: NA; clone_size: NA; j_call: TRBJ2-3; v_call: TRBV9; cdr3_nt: TGTGCCAGCAGCGTCCTAGGGACTCCAGATACGCAGTATTTT; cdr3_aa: CASSVLGTPDTQYF
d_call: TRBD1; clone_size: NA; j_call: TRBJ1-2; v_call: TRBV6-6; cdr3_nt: TGTGCCAGCAGACCCCGACTGACAGGGGGGGTCTATGGCTACACCTTC; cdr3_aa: CASRPRLTGGVYGYTF
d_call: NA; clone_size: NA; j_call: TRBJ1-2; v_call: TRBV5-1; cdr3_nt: TGCGCCAGCAGCTCGCCGGGAAACCCAGGCTATGGCTACACCTTC; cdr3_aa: CASSSPGNPGYGYTF
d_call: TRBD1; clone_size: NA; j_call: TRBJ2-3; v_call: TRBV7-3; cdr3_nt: TGTGCCAGCAGCTCCCGACAGGGTCCAAATACGCAGTATTTT; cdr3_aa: CASSSRQGPNTQYF
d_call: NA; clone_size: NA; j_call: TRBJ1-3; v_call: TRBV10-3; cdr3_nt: TGTGCCATCAGGGAGGAGGGATACTCTGGAAACACCATATATTTT; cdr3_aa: CAIREEGYSGNTIYF
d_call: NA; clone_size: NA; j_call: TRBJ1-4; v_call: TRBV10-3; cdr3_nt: TGTGCCATCAGAGCGGGAGGGAGACCAACTAATGAAAAACTGTTTTTT; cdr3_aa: CAIRAGGRPTNEKLFF
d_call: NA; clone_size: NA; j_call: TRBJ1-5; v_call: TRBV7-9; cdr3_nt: TGTGCCAGCAGCTTAGCGCTGGGCAGGGATAGCAATCAGCCCCAGCATTTT; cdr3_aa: CASSLALGRDSNQPQHF
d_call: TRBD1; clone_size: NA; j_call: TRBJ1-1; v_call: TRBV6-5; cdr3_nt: TGTGCCAGCAGTTACTCCCGGGACAGTGAAGCTTTCTTT; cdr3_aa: CASSYSRDSEAFF
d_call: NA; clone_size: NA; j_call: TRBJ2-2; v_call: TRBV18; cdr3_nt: TGTGCCAGCTCTAGTGACACCGGGGAGCTGTTTTTT; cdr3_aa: CASSSDTGELFF
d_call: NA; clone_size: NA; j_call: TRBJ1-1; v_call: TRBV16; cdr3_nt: TGTGCCAGCAGCCAATCAGGGGCGATAACTGAAGCTTTCTTT; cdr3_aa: CASSQSGAITEAFF
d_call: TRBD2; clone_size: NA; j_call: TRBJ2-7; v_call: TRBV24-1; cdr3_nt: TGTGCCACCAGGGCGGGACTACAAGGCTTCTTCTCCTACGAGCAGTACTTC; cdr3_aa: CATRAGLQGFFSYEQYF
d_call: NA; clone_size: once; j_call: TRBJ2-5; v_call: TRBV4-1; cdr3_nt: TGCGCCAGCAGCCAAGATCGAGGGATCCAAGAGACCCAGTACTTC; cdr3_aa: CASSQDRGIQETQYF
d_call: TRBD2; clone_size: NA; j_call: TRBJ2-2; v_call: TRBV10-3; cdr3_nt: TGTGCCATCAGACCTGCCGGGACTAGCATCGGGGAGCTGTTTTTT; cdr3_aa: CAIRPAGTSIGELFF
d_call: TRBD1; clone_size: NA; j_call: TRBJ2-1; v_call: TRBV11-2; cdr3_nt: TGTGCCACGACGGGACAGGCACATGAGCAGTTCTTC; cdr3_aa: CATTGQAHEQFF
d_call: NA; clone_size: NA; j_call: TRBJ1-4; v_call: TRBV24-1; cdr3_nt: TGTGCCACCAGCTTCCATGAAAAACTGTTTTTT; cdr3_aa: CATSFHEKLFF
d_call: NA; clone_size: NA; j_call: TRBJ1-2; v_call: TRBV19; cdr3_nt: TGTGCCAGTACCTCGGACTCGTCAGCCTACTATGGCTACACCTTC; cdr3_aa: CASTSDSSAYYGYTF
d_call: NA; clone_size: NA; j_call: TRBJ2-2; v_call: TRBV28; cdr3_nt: TGTGCCAGCAGTTTGCCTGGAGCGGGTCCCTTCACCGGGGAGCTGTTTTTT; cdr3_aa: CASSLPGAGPFTGELFF
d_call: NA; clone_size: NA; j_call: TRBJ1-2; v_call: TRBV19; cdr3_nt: TGTGCCACCAGGAAGTATGGCTACACCTTC; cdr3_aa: CATRKYGYTF
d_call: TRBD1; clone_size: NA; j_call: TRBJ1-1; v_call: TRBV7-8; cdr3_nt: TGTGCCAGCAGCTTGACAGGGGTGAACACTGAAGCTTTCTTT; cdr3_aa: CASSLTGVNTEAFF
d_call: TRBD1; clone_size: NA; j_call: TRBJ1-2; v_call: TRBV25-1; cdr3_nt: TGTGCCAGCAGTGAGTTCGGGGACAGGGGGCTAGGCTACACCTTC; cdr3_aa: CASSEFGDRGLGYTF
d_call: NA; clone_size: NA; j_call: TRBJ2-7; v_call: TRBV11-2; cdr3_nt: TGTGCCAGCAGCCTTATCCCCCCAGTAAGTGAGCAGTACTTC; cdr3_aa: CASSLIPPVSEQYF
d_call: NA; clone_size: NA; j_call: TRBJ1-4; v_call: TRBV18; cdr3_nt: TGTGCCAGCTCACCACCGGGGGCGCTTGAAAAACTGTTTTTT; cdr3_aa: CASSPPGALEKLFF
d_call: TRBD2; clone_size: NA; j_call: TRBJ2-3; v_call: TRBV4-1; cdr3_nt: TGCGCCAGCAGCCAAGAGATGAGTAGCGGGGGGACCCGTGGCTATACGCAGTATTTT; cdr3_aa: CASSQEMSSGGTRGYTQYF
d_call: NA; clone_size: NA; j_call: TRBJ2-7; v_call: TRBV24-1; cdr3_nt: TGTGCCACCAGTGCCCTAGACAGGCCGCTCTCCTACGAGCAGTACTTC; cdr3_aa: CATSALDRPLSYEQYF
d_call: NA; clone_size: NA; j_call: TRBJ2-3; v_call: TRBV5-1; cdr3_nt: TGCGCCAGCAGCTTAGCGGGCGTCACAGATACGCAGTATTTT; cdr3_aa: CASSLAGVTDTQYF
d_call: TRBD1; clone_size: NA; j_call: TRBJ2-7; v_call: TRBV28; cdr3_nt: TGTGCCAGCAGTCTAAGACAGGGGTTAATCTACGAGCAGTACTTC; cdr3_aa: CASSLRQGLIYEQYF
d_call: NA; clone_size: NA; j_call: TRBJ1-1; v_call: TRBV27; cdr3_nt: TGTGCCAGCAGTTTGGCCGGGACTGAAGCTTTCTTT; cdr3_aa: CASSLAGTEAFF
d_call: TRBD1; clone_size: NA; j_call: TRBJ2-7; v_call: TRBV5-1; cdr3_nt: TGCGCCAGCAGCTCCACGACAGGGGGCTCCTACGAGCAGTACTTC; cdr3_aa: CASSSTTGGSYEQYF
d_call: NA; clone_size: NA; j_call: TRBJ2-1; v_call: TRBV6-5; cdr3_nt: TGTGCCAGCAGTTCCGGAGAGTTTGAGCAGTTCTTC; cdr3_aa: CASSSGEFEQFF
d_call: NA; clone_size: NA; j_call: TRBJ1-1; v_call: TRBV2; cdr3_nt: TGTGCCAGCAGTGTGGGCAGAGACAGTGAAGCTTTCTTT; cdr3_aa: CASSVGRDSEAFF
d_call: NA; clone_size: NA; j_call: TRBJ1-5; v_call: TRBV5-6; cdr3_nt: TGTGCCAGCAGCCGCGGGGGTTTCGGGGTTGGGAATCAGCCCCAGCATTTT; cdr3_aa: CASSRGGFGVGNQPQHF
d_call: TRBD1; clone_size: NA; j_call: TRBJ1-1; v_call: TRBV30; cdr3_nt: TGTGCCTGGACGGACAGGGGAGGGACTGAAGCTTTCTTT; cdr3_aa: CAWTDRGGTEAFF
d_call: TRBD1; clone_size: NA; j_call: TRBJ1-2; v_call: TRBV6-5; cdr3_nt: TGTGCCAGCAGTTCCCGGACAGGCCCCTATGGCTACACCTTC; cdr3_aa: CASSSRTGPYGYTF
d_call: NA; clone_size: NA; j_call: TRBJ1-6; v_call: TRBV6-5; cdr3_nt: TGTGCCAGCAGTCCGGGATTTAATAATTCACCCCTCCACTTT; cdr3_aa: CASSPGFNNSPLHF
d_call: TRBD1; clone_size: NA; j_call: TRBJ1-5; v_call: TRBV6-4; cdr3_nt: TGTGCCAGCAGTGAAAGAGGGGACAGGGGGCTCGATTATAGCAATCAGCCCCAGCATTTT; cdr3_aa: CASSERGDRGLDYSNQPQHF
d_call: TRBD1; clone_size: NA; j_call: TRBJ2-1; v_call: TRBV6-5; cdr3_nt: TGTGCCAGCAGTTATCGGGACAGGGACAATGAGCAGTTCTTC; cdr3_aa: CASSYRDRDNEQFF
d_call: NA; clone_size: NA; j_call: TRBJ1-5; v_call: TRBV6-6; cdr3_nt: TGTGCCAGCAGTCTCCTGGCAGGTCACAATCAGCCCCAGCATTTT; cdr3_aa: CASSLLAGHNQPQHF
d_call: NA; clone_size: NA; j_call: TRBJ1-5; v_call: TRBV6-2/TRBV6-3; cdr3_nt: TGTGCCAGCAGTTACGGGGCAGGAGCCCGGCCCCAGCATTTT; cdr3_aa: CASSYGAGARPQHF
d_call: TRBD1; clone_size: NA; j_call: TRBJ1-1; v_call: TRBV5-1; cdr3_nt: TGCGCCAGCAGCTTGGCCTATGGGACAGCCGAGACCATGAACACTGAAGCTTTCTTT; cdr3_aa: CASSLAYGTAETMNTEAFF
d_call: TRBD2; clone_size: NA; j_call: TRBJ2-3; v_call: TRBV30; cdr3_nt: TGTGCCTGGTCCACCACTAGCGGGGGGGCCGGTTTCACAGATACGCAGTATTTT; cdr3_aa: CAWSTTSGGAGFTDTQYF
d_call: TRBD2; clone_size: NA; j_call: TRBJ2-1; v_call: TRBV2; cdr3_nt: TGTGCCAGCAGGGACGGGGGGATGTACAATGAGCAGTTCTTC; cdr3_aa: CASRDGGMYNEQFF
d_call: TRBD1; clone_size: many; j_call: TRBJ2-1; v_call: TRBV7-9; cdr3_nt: TGTGCCAGCACACACAGGGGCGTCTACAATGAGCAGTTCTTC; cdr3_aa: CASTHRGVYNEQFF
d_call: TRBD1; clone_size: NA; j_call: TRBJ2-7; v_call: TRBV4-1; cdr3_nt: TGCGCCAGCAGCCACACCACAGGGGCCTACGAGCAGTACTTC; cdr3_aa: CASSHTTGAYEQYF
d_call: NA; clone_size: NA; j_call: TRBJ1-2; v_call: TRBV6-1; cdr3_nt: TGTGCCAGCAGTGAAGCGCTGACAGGCGAGCGAGGCTACACCTTC; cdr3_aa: CASSEALTGERGYTF
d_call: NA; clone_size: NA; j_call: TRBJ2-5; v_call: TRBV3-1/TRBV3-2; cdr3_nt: TGTGCCAGCAGCCAAGACTCGGACCTGGACAGTCCCAGGGAGACCCAGTACTTC; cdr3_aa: CASSQDSDLDSPRETQYF
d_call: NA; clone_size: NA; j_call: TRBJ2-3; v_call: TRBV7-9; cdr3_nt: TGTGCCAGCAGCCCCCCCGTTCCGGATACGCAGTATTTT; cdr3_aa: CASSPPVPDTQYF